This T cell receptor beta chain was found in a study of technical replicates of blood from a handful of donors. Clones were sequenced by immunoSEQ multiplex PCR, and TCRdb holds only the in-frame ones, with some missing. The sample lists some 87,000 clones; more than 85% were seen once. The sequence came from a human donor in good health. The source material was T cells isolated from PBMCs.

The CDR3 protein is CASSLVASGRPNTGELFF. The CDR3 region has the DNA TGTGCCAGCAGCTTAGTGGCTAGCGGGCGGCCGAACACCGGGGAGCTGTTTTTT. The rearrangement uses TRBV7-9 and TRBJ2-2; 8 positions agree with TRBD2. The CDR3 is 18 residues long. CDR1 SEHNR and CDR2 FQNEAQ come from the germline V gene (reference sequence). Trimming took 1 base from V and 0 from J; bases not matched to a gene: 7.